This T cell receptor (beta chain) was retrieved from a study of metastatic and nonmetastatic thyroid tumors. Overall study: Samples came from malignant and benign thyroid patients, and repertoires were compared across blood and tumor or nodule tissue. Points from the study as a whole: In blood and tumor, TCR beta diversity was reportedly significantly higher in malignant thyroid tumors than in benign nodules.

The authors' processing: CDR3 differences across clinicopathological groups were used to build a distant-metastasis classifier for papillary thyroid cancer. TCRdb re-called the PCR reads with MiXCR. The V and J calls were determined by TCRdb, not by the authors. The table records about 40,000 clones, over 10% of them present only once. No patient received treatment before thyroid surgery. Ten or more counts support this clone. Its cognate antigen is unknown. A much larger clone is a single base away; this may be a read error. Germline-derived CDR1 and CDR2 are SGHTA and FQGTGA. The length of the CDR3 is 15 residues.

V and J are TRBV7-3 and TRBJ2-2, with TRBD1 matching 9 bases. The source material was blood. The source is a female donor with papillary thyroid cancer or a benign thyroid nodule (not recorded which). Some clones in this sample may be carry-over from other donors' samples. DNA of the CDR3: TGTGCCAGCAGCTTACGTGGGACAGGGTTCGGGGAGCTGTCTTTT. Translated: CASSLRGTGFGELSF.